A single sample is the source of the 32 T cell receptor beta chains below, sequenced in a study of T-cell reconstitution after alpha-beta-depleted transplantation in children. During its preparation, the TCRbeta library received unique molecular identifiers. TCRdb ran MiXCR on the PCR reads and lists one entry per CDR3 protein. This sample carries tens of thousands of distinct CDR3 sequences, 7.3% of them seen once, and the ten largest clones take around 2.5%. The source was PBMCs from the stem cell graft donor, collected from the stem cell graft. The origin of the receptors is a human donor who donated a stem cell graft to a child with acute lymphoblastic leukemia.

The chain carries TRBV25-1 and TRBJ1-5, with 10 bases identical to TRBD1. This CDR3 is built from 15 residues. CDR1 MGHDK and CDR2 SYGVNS come from the germline V gene. Trimming at V came to 3 bases and at J to 7 bases, leaving 6 bases not matched to a gene. Here the CDR3 DNA reads TGTGCCAGCAGTGAGTTGGACAGGGGGAGGCAGCCCCAGCATTTT. Translation: CASSELDRGRQPQHF. Variable domain in full (rest from reference TRBV25-1 and TRBJ1-5): EADIYQTPRYLVIGTGKKITLECSQTMGHDKMYWYQQDPGMELHLIHYSYGVNSTEKGDLSSESTVSRIRTEHFPLTLESARPSHTSQYLCASSELDRGRQPQHFGDGTRLSIL.

This clonotype was detected many times. This chain connects TRBV5-1 to TRBJ2-5; 10 bases match TRBD1. The CDR3 is 16 residues long. Trimming removed 5 bases from V and 4 bases from J; junction bases left unmatched: 11. CDR1 SGHRS and CDR2 YFSETQ come from the germline V gene. CDR3 loop: CASSLGTGVPRETQYF. CDR3 DNA: TGCGCCAGCAGTCTTGGGACAGGGGTCCCTCGAGAGACCCAGTACTTC.

This clonotype appeared many times. The rearrangement uses TRBV27 and TRBJ2-6; TRBD2 matches 8 bases. After removal of 7 bases from V and 5 bases from J, the junction contained 16 bases not matched to a gene. CDR1 MNHEY and CDR2 SMNVEV come from the germline V gene (reference sequence). There are 18 residues in the CDR3. The CDR3 DNA is TGTGCCAGCACCACCACGGGGGGGTCCAGTACCTGGGCCAACGTCCTGACTTTC. Its protein product is CASTTTGGSSTWANVLTF.

This clonotype has only a few counts. The chain links TRBV5-1 to TRBJ1-1, with D unclear. Germline CDR1 is SGHRS and CDR2 is YFSETQ. V lost 0 bases, J lost 2 bases, and 8 bases lay in between. This CDR3 comprises 14 residues. CDR3 loop: CASSLVRVNTEAFF. CDR3 DNA sequence: TGCGCCAGCAGCTTGGTTCGGGTCAACACTGAAGCTTTCTTT.

This clonotype was seen many times. The chain has TRBV24-1 and TRBJ2-3; TRBD2 is a possible D gene (5 bases). The CDR3 consists of 16 residues. V shed 3 bases and J shed 1 base, with 13 bases lying between them. Germline V gene data show CDR1 as KGHDR and CDR2 as SFDVKD. The CDR3 loop reads CATSDPLLEGTDTQYF. The CDR3 bases are TGTGCCACCAGTGATCCGTTACTAGAGGGCACAGATACGCAGTATTTT.

The rearrangement uses TRBV2 and TRBJ1-3; 9 bases agree with TRBD1. The CDR3 consists of 13 residues. The V gene end was trimmed by 10 bases and the J gene end by 8 bases; junction bases not matched to a gene: 9. Germline-derived CDR1 and CDR2 are SNHLY and FYNNEI. The CDR3 reads CAIMDRGSHTIYF. CDR3 DNA: TGTGCCATCATGGACAGGGGATCGCACACCATATATTTT.

This clonotype was seen many times. The chain uses TRBV25-1 and TRBJ2-5; 7 nucleotides align to TRBD1. CDR1 and CDR2 (germline): MGHDK, SYGVNS. The CDR3 totals 15 residues. The V and J ends lost 2 bases and 4 bases, in that order; junction bases with no gene match: 7. The CDR3 loop is CASSETGAKGETQYF. The CDR3 region has the DNA TGTGCCAGCAGTGAAACAGGGGCGAAGGGAGAGACCCAGTACTTC.

This clonotype showed up many times. The chain uses TRBV29-1 and TRBJ2-3; 10 bases line up with TRBD2. This CDR3 contains 11 residues. V lost 7 bases, J lost 11 bases, and 6 bases stayed unmatched. CDR1 is SQVTM, CDR2 ANQGSEA, per germline. DNA for the CDR3: TGCAGCGGTAGAGCGGGGGGGGAGCAGTATTTT. Translation gives CSGRAGGEQYF.

The chain has TRBV3-1 and TRBJ2-7, with no clear D. Germline V gene data show CDR1 as LGHDT and CDR2 as YNNKEL (reference sequence). This CDR3 spans 15 amino acids. V gave up 11 bases and J gave up 2 bases, with 22 bases separating them. Here the CDR3 DNA reads TGTGCCTCCTGCCAAGATTTGGAAACGCCCTACGAGCAGTACTTC. Translated, it gives CASCQDLETPYEQYF.

Ten or more counts support this clonotype. The genes are TRBV10-3 and TRBJ2-7; 7 bases line up with TRBD1. V dropped 6 bases and J dropped 4; count of bases not matched to a gene: 15. The germline CDR1 and CDR2 sequences are ENHRY and SYGVKD. The CDR3 is made up of 16 amino acids. CDR3 DNA: TGTGCCATCAGCCGACAGGGAATGGTTACGGTTTACGAGCAGTACTTC. It translates to CAISRQGMVTVYEQYF.

This clonotype was recorded many times. The chain is built from TRBV20-1 and TRBJ2-1; unclear D gene. Germline V CDR1 and CDR2: DFQATT, SNEGSKA (reference sequence). Trimming shortened V by 3 bases and J by 2 bases, and 17 bases separated the two germline ends. CDR3 length equals 16 residues. The CDR3 DNA reads as TGCAGTGCTAGTGACCAGACCCTAGGGCCCTACAATGAGCAGTTCTTC. This codes for CSASDQTLGPYNEQFF.

This sequence joins TRBV20-1 and TRBJ2-7; TRBD1 agrees at 7 bases. Germline CDR1 is DFQATT and CDR2 is SNEGSKA (reference sequence). After removal of 7 bases from V and 5 bases from J, the junction contained 11 bases not matched to a gene. CDR3 size: 13 residues. The CDR3 is CSVPPLGGHEQYF. DNA for the CDR3: TGCAGTGTTCCACCCCTAGGGGGCCACGAGCAGTACTTC.

This clonotype came up many times. The chain is built from TRBV6-5 and TRBJ1-6, with 7 bases fitting TRBD1. The CDR3 covers 15 residues. Trimming took 0 bases from V and 7 from J; bases not matched to a gene: 3. From germline, CDR1 is MNHEY and CDR2 SVGAGI. The CDR3 DNA reads TGTGCCAGCAGTTACTCGGGGACAGAGAATTCACCCCTCCACTTT. It codes for CASSYSGTENSPLHF.

The sample holds many counts of this clonotype. The chain recombines TRBV12-3 or TRBV12-4 with TRBJ2-1, with 9 bases lining up with TRBD2. Trimming at V came to 7 bases and at J to 5 bases, leaving 9 bases not matched to a gene. This CDR3 region has 15 residues. For the CDR3, the DNA is TGTGCCAGCACTATTAGCGGGAGAGGGGACAATGAGCAGTTCTTC. It specifies CASTISGRGDNEQFF.

This chain joins TRBV20-1 and TRBJ2-3, with 7 bases aligning to TRBD2. Germline V lookup: CDR1 DFQATT, CDR2 SNEGSKA (reference sequence). V shed 0 bases, J shed 6 bases, and the junction held 9 bases outside the gene matches. There are 15 residues in the CDR3. The CDR3 DNA reads TGCAGTGCTAGAGATCAGGGAGGGGTAATCGATACGCAGTATTTT. Translation: CSARDQGGVIDTQYF.

The CDR3: CAVVADLGGMAYEQYF. CDR3 DNA sequence: TGTGCCGTCGTAGCAGATCTTGGGGGGATGGCTTACGAGCAGTACTTC. The V and J genes are TRBV15 and TRBJ2-7; weak D call: TRBD2 (6 bases). This CDR3 comprises 16 residues. Trimming took 11 bases from V and 4 from J, leaving 27 bases between them. Germline CDR1 LNHNV, CDR2 YYDKDF (reference sequence).

This clonotype was recorded many times. The genes are TRBV7-8 and TRBJ2-1; D is possibly TRBD2 (5 bases). With 3 bases removed from V and 6 bases from J, the gap between germline ends came to 15 bases. The CDR3 loop spans 15 amino acids. Germline V gene lookup returns CDR1 SGHVS and CDR2 FQNEAQ. For the CDR3, the DNA is TGTGCCAGCAGCTTCCGGGTCCCGAGGGCCAATGAGCAGTTCTTC. Residues: CASSFRVPRANEQFF.

This clonotype was found many times. The rearrangement uses TRBV29-1 and TRBJ1-2, with 9 bases aligning to TRBD1. Trimming at V came to 6 bases and at J to 8 bases, leaving 7 bases not matched to a gene. The length of the CDR3 is 12 residues. Germline V gene lookup returns CDR1 SQVTM and CDR2 ANQGSEA. The CDR3, as DNA: TGCAGCGTCCGGGACAGGGTCGACGGCTACACCTTC. It yields the protein CSVRDRVDGYTF.

This clonotype was detected ten times or more. The chain is built from TRBV6-2 or TRBV6-3 and TRBJ2-2; D is perhaps TRBD1 (6 bases). The CDR3 has 14 residues. In germline, CDR1 is MNHEY, CDR2 SVGEGT. V lost 4 bases to trimming and J lost 4 bases, with 10 bases between them. The CDR3: CASSLDSSTGELFF. CDR3 sequence (DNA): TGTGCCAGCAGTTTGGACAGCTCCACCGGGGAGCTGTTTTTT.

At least ten counts were recorded for this clonotype. The rearrangement joins TRBV27 to TRBJ2-5; possible D gene TRBD2, 5 bases. Germline V gene lookup returns CDR1 MNHEY and CDR2 SMNVEV (reference sequence). The CDR3 sequence is 13 residues long. V was trimmed by 5 bases and J by 1 base, leaving 8 bases between them. CDR3 loop: CASSRGSQETQYF. CDR3 DNA: TGTGCCAGCAGTCGAGGGTCCCAAGAGACCCAGTACTTC.

Only one count was recorded for this clonotype. One end of the junction fails to match germline, which may point to a read error. The rearrangement joins TRBV11-1 to TRBJ1-2; D gene ambiguous. The CDR3 runs 13 residues. The germline gives CDR1 SGHAT, CDR2 FQDESV (reference sequence). The CDR3 DNA follows: TGCGCCAGCAGCTTACCAGTGAGGGATGGCTACACCTTC. This encodes CASSLPVRDGYTF.

This clonotype was counted many times. This chain connects TRBV20-1 to TRBJ1-4; D is undetermined. Germline V gene lookup returns CDR1 DFQATT and CDR2 SNEGSKA (reference sequence). With 4 bases removed from V and 10 bases from J, the gap between germline ends came to 22 bases. The CDR3 runs to 15 residues. The CDR3 DNA reads TGCAGTGCTAAGAGGGCTAGCCGGGCGGAAGGAAAACTGTTTTTT. Amino acid sequence: CSAKRASRAEGKLFF.

V usage is TRBV24-1 and J usage is TRBJ2-4, with 8 bases lining up with TRBD1. From germline, CDR1 is KGHDR and CDR2 SFDVKD. With V trimmed by 4 bases and J by 7 bases, 5 bases remained unmatched. This CDR3 comprises 14 residues. The CDR3 here is CATSEKDRANIQYF. Written as DNA, the CDR3 is TGTGCCACCAGTGAAAAGGACAGGGCCAACATTCAGTACTTC.

This clonotype was found many times. This chain connects TRBV7-8 to TRBJ2-7; D may correspond to TRBD1 or TRBD2 (5 bases each). This CDR3 contains 17 residues. CDR1 is SGHVS and CDR2 is FQNEAQ in the germline V gene. Trimming shortened V by 5 bases and J by 0 bases, and 20 bases separated the two germline ends. The CDR3 sequence: CASSDIFGTDSSYEQYF. In DNA, the CDR3 is TGTGCCAGCAGCGACATTTTCGGGACGGATAGCTCCTACGAGCAGTACTTC.

This clonotype has at least ten counts. The chain joins TRBV29-1 to TRBJ2-7; TRBD2 is a possible D gene (5 bases). Germline assignment: CDR1 SQVTM and CDR2 ANQGSEA. The CDR3 contains 14 residues. V was pared by 6 bases and J by 2 bases, with 17 bases between. CDR3 sequence (DNA): TGCAGCGTCCCGGAGGCAGGCAATCCCTACGAGCAGTACTTC. Translation gives CSVPEAGNPYEQYF.

This clonotype was seen repeatedly, ten times or more. The J gene is TRBJ2-7, the V gene TRBV19, with D uncertain. Trimming shortened V by 7 bases and J by 5 bases, and 15 bases separated the two germline ends. This CDR3 has 13 residues. Per the germline V gene, CDR1 is LNHDA and CDR2 is SQIVND (reference sequence). CDR3 nucleotides: TGTGCCAGTAATTGGCACCCTGGAGACGAGCAGTACTTC. Its translation: CASNWHPGDEQYF.

There are many counts of this clonotype. This chain uses TRBV27 with TRBJ2-1, with 12 nucleotides matching TRBD2. The CDR3 extends over 18 amino acids. Per the germline V gene, CDR1 is MNHEY and CDR2 is SMNVEV (reference sequence). Trimming at V came to 3 bases and at J to 3 bases, leaving 9 bases not matched to a gene. The CDR3 here is CASSFVTSGGLFYNEQFF. The DNA of the CDR3 is TGTGCCAGCAGTTTTGTGACTAGCGGGGGCCTATTCTACAATGAGCAGTTCTTC.

This clonotype was recorded many times. The gene calls are TRBV7-9 and TRBJ2-1, with 11 bases identical to TRBD2. Germline assignment: CDR1 SEHNR and CDR2 FQNEAQ (reference sequence). CDR3 length: 14 amino acids. V dropped 5 bases and J dropped 9; count of bases not matched to a gene: 6. CDR3 sequence reads: CASSKTSGVVEQFF. The CDR3 DNA is TGTGCCAGCAGCAAGACTAGCGGGGTTGTTGAGCAGTTCTTC.

This clonotype was recorded at least ten times. The chain uses TRBV10-2 and TRBJ2-7; 9 bases match TRBD2. Per germline, CDR1 WSHSY and CDR2 SAAADI. The V and J ends lost 0 bases and 2 bases, in that order; junction bases with no gene match: 2. The CDR3 sequence is 15 residues long. CDR3 in amino acids: CASSESTSGPYEQYF. The CDR3 bases are TGCGCCAGCAGTGAGTCTACTAGCGGGCCCTACGAGCAGTACTTC.

On this clonotype itself: A much larger clone lies a single base off, so this may be a read error. V is TRBV9 and J is TRBJ2-4; 8 bases fit TRBD2. Germline CDR1 reads SGDLS; CDR2 reads YYNGEE. The CDR3 runs to 16 residues. DNA for the CDR3: TGTGCCAGCAGCGTAGGAGGGCGGGGGGCCCAAAACCTTCAGTACTTC. This sequence encodes CASSVGGRGAQNLQYF.

This clonotype was observed at least ten times. The chain recombines TRBV2 with TRBJ2-2, with 9 nucleotides matching TRBD1. CDR3 size: 14 residues. V lost 6 bases, J lost 4 bases, and 3 bases stayed unmatched. Germline CDR1 SNHLY, CDR2 FYNNEI. CDR3 sequence (DNA): TGTGCCAGCAGGGGACAGGGAGGCACCGGGGAGCTGTTTTTT. Protein: CASRGQGGTGELFF.

This clonotype occurred many times. This sequence joins TRBV28 and TRBJ2-7; perhaps TRBD1 as D (6 bases). V was cut by 3 bases and J by 2 bases, with 14 bases left in between. The germline gives CDR1 MDHEN, CDR2 SYDVKM. The CDR3 contains 15 residues. As DNA, the CDR3 is TGTGCCAGCAGTTTGTGGGACACTGTTACCTACGAGCAGTACTTC. Translated, it gives CASSLWDTVTYEQYF.